Listed below are T cell receptor beta chains from one sample, sequenced in a study of Ad26.COV2.S vaccination and SARS-CoV-2 variants. Produced via immunoSEQ multiplex PCR; TCRdb's table is partial and in-frame only. The table lists some 240,000 clones, approximately 90% of them singletons. This material consisted of peripheral blood, taken in a trial of Ad26.COV2.S vaccine versus placebo. Receptors were obtained from a person aged 18-60 years who received the Ad26.COV2.S COVID-19 vaccine or a placebo. Both conserved end residues are part of each CDR3. The D gene is left open where the match is weak. Size is stated for part of the rows, as once, few or many counts, or as a class when the clone is expanded.

clone size,J gene,V gene,D gene,CDR3 protein,CDR3 DNA
NA,TRBJ2-5,TRBV24-1,NA,CATSDLRGQETQYF,TGTGCCACCAGTGATTTGCGGGGGCAAGAGACCCAGTACTTC
NA,TRBJ1-2,TRBV18,TRBD1,CASSRGQGQGGYTF,TGTGCCAGCTCACGAGGACAGGGTCAGGGAGGCTACACCTTC
NA,TRBJ2-5,TRBV7-9,NA,CASSLGTSETQYF,TGTGCCAGCAGCCTTGGGACATCAGAGACCCAGTACTTC
NA,TRBJ2-1,TRBV14,TRBD1,CASSQAPGQGREQFF,TGTGCCAGCAGCCAGGCTCCGGGACAGGGCAGGGAGCAGTTCTTC
few,TRBJ1-2,TRBV7-9,NA,CASSPSYGYTF,TGTGCCAGCAGCCCGTCGTATGGCTACACCTTC
NA,TRBJ1-5,TRBV29-1,TRBD1,CSVGDRVDQPQHF,TGCAGCGTCGGGGACAGGGTGGATCAGCCCCAGCATTTT
NA,TRBJ1-1,TRBV3-1/TRBV3-2,NA,CASQMNTEAFF,TGTGCCAGCCAGATGAACACTGAAGCTTTCTTT
NA,TRBJ2-5,TRBV12-3/TRBV12-4,NA,CASGGGARETQYF,TGTGCCAGCGGTGGAGGGGCTCGGGAGACCCAGTACTTC
NA,TRBJ2-1,TRBV29-1,NA,CSVEGEGYEQFF,TGCAGCGTTGAGGGTGAGGGGTATGAGCAGTTCTTC
NA,TRBJ2-2,TRBV20-1,TRBD2,CSASDKRGTGELFF,TGCAGTGCTAGTGACAAGCGGGGGACCGGGGAGCTGTTTTTT
NA,TRBJ1-1,TRBV28,NA,CASSLPRNTEAFF,TGTGCCAGCAGTTTACCCAGGAACACTGAAGCTTTCTTT
NA,TRBJ2-5,TRBV18,TRBD1,CASSPNLLDRDRGFQFAKETQYF,TGTGCCAGCTCACCAAATCTACTCGACCGGGACAGGGGGTTCCAATTTGCGAAAGAGACCCAGTACTTC
few,TRBJ2-3,TRBV19,TRBD1,CASSMDRGRTDTQYF,TGTGCCAGTAGTATGGACAGGGGGCGCACAGATACGCAGTATTTT
NA,TRBJ2-1,TRBV5-6,NA,CASSFSVNEQFF,TGTGCCAGCAGCTTTAGCGTAAATGAGCAGTTCTTC
NA,TRBJ2-5,TRBV6-5,NA,CASSYREGIGTQYF,TGTGCCAGCAGTTACCGGGAAGGTATCGGGACCCAGTACTTC
NA,TRBJ2-1,TRBV27,NA,CARTFSARLYNEQFF,TGTGCCAGGACTTTTAGCGCCAGATTGTACAATGAGCAGTTCTTC
NA,TRBJ1-4,TRBV6-5,NA,CASSYGQSNEKLFF,TGTGCCAGCAGTTACGGACAGTCTAATGAAAAACTGTTTTTT
NA,TRBJ2-2,TRBV10-3,NA,CAISESLGVGTGELFF,TGTGCCATCAGTGAGTCATTGGGAGTCGGGACCGGGGAGCTGTTTTTT
NA,TRBJ2-2,TRBV9,NA,CASSPRVSGELFF,TGTGCCAGCAGCCCCCGCGTGTCCGGGGAGCTGTTTTTT
NA,TRBJ1-1,TRBV27,NA,CASNHAGGSAFF,TGTGCCAGCAATCATGCGGGGGGTTCAGCTTTCTTT
NA,TRBJ1-1,TRBV4-3,NA,CASSPDEGSTEAFF,TGCGCCAGCAGCCCTGACGAGGGTAGCACTGAAGCTTTCTTT
NA,TRBJ1-1,TRBV10-3,TRBD1,CAISESAGTGGEAFF,TGTGCCATCAGTGAGTCGGCCGGGACAGGGGGCGAAGCTTTCTTT
NA,TRBJ1-2,TRBV12-3/TRBV12-4,NA,CASSLGETRGYTF,TGTGCCAGCAGTTTAGGGGAGACTCGGGGCTACACCTTC
once,TRBJ2-2,TRBV11-2,TRBD2,CASSLGTILAGRNTGELFF,TGTGCCAGCAGCTTAGGTACTATCCTAGCGGGTAGAAACACCGGGGAGCTGTTTTTT
once,TRBJ1-2,TRBV6-1,NA,CASSDPAGNNYGYTF,TGTGCCAGCAGTGACCCGGCAGGTAATAACTATGGCTACACCTTC
NA,TRBJ1-6,TRBV9,NA,CASSVVEGPSPLHF,TGTGCCAGCAGCGTAGTCGAGGGGCCTTCACCCCTCCACTTT
once,TRBJ2-7,TRBV4-1,NA,CASSLMGVPYEQYF,TGCGCCAGCTCCCTAATGGGTGTACCCTACGAGCAGTACTTC
NA,TRBJ2-1,TRBV4-1,TRBD2,CASSQVRLAGGALSYEQFF,TGCGCCAGCAGCCAAGTAAGACTAGCGGGAGGGGCCCTCAGTTATGAGCAGTTCTTC
NA,TRBJ2-2,TRBV9,NA,CASSGGGLVTGELFF,TGTGCCAGCAGCGGTGGCGGGCTAGTTACCGGGGAGCTGTTTTTT
NA,TRBJ2-1,TRBV24-1,NA,CATSEPARLDEQFF,TGTGCCACCAGTGAACCAGCCCGTTTGGATGAGCAGTTCTTC
once,TRBJ1-2,TRBV5-6,NA,CASSSTGYGGYTF,TGTGCCAGCAGTTCGACAGGTTATGGGGGCTACACCTTC
few,TRBJ1-6,TRBV7-6,NA,CASSSGNGYNSPLHF,TGTGCCAGCAGCTCAGGGAACGGCTATAATTCACCCCTCCACTTT
NA,TRBJ1-5,TRBV7-2,TRBD1,CASSLTGDQPQHF,TGTGCCAGCAGCTTGACAGGGGATCAGCCCCAGCATTTT
NA,TRBJ2-7,TRBV25-1,NA,CASTMRGVSEQYF,TGTGCCAGCACGATGAGGGGCGTCTCCGAGCAGTACTTC
NA,TRBJ2-2,TRBV21-1,NA,CASSARGASGGPNGGELFF,TGTGCTAGCAGCGCCCGGGGGGCTAGCGGGGGACCGAATGGCGGGGAGCTGTTTTTT
NA,TRBJ1-5,TRBV4-3,NA,CASSQDWILDQPQHF,TGCGCCAGCAGCCAAGATTGGATCTTGGATCAGCCCCAGCATTTT
NA,TRBJ1-5,TRBV30,TRBD1,CAWSDGQGAGQPQHF,TGTGCCTGGAGTGACGGACAGGGTGCAGGCCAGCCCCAGCATTTT
NA,TRBJ2-5,TRBV29-1,TRBD1,CSASGSRTGRETQYF,TGCAGCGCCTCCGGGTCACGGACAGGGCGGGAGACCCAGTACTTC
NA,TRBJ2-5,TRBV28,NA,CASRRGRTFKETQYF,TGTGCCAGCAGACGCGGACGGACCTTCAAAGAGACCCAGTACTTC